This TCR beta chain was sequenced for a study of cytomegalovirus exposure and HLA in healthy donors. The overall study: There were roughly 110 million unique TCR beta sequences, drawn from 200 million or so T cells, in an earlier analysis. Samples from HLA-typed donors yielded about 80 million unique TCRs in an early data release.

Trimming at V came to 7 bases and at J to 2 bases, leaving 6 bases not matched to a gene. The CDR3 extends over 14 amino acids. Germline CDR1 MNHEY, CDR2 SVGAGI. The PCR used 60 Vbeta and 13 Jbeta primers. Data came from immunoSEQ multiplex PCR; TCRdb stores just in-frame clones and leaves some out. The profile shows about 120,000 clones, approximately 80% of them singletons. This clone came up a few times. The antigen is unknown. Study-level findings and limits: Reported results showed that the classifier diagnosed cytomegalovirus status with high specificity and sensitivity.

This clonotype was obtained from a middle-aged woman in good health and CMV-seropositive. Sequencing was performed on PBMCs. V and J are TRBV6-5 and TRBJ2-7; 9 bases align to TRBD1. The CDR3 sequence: CASNTRTGAYEQYF. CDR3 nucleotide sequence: TGTGCCAGCAACACCCGGACAGGGGCCTACGAGCAGTACTTC.